Below, 25 T cell receptor beta chains from the same sample are listed, as sequenced in a study of blood T cell repertoires in COVID-19. Sequencing used immunoSEQ multiplex PCR; TCRdb keeps in-frame clones, though not all of them. The sample lists 35,000 to 55,000 clones, 69% occurring once. The sequenced material came from peripheral blood. The receptor source for this set is a man older than 75 with acute or convalescent COVID-19.

The V and J genes are TRBV5-1 and TRBJ2-2; TRBD2 matches at 15 bases. Looked up from germline, CDR1 is SGHRS and CDR2 is YFSETQ. The length of the CDR3 is 16 residues. V was clipped by 4 bases and J by 5 bases; unmatched bases: 3. This chain's CDR3 is CASSPGLAGGTGELFF. In DNA, the CDR3 is TGCGCCAGCAGCCCGGGACTAGCGGGAGGAACCGGGGAGCTGTTTTTT. The full variable domain, with the rest looked up from reference TRBV5-1 and TRBJ2-2, is KAGVTQTPRYLIKTRGQQVTLSCSPISGHRSVSWYQQTPGQGLQFLFEYFSETQRNKGNFPGRFSGRQFSNSRSEMNVSTLELGDSALYLCASSPGLAGGTGELFFGEGSRLTVL.

This sequence joins TRBV13 and TRBJ2-7; 8 nucleotides agree with TRBD1. Germline CDR1 is PRHDT and CDR2 is FYEKMQ (reference sequence). Germline trimming cut 5 bases from V and 0 bases from J; bases unmatched to any gene: 9. This CDR3 contains 16 residues. CDR3 sequence reads: CASSPQGQGSSYEQYF. The CDR3 DNA is TGTGCCAGCAGCCCCCAAGGACAGGGAAGCTCCTACGAGCAGTACTTC. Looking up the rest from reference TRBV13 and TRBJ2-7 gives the full variable domain: AAGVIQSPRHLIKEKRETATLKCYPIPRHDTVYWYQQGPGQDPQFLISFYEKMQSDKGSIPDRFSAQQFSDYHSELNMSSLELGDSALYFCASSPQGQGSSYEQYFGPGTRLTVT.

V is TRBV18 and J is TRBJ1-1; unclear D gene. The CDR3 is made up of 14 amino acids. Trimming stripped 6 bases from V and 1 base from J, with 12 bases between. Germline CDR1 and CDR2: KGHSH and LQKENI. CDR3 amino acids: CASSYDTRNTEAFF. The CDR3 bases are TGTGCCAGCTCCTACGACACGAGGAACACTGAAGCTTTCTTT.

The chain links TRBV2 to TRBJ1-6; TRBD1 is a possible D gene (5 bases). The ends were cut back, 1 base at V and 7 bases at J, with 8 bases in the middle. The CDR3 runs 14 residues. CDR1 SNHLY and CDR2 FYNNEI come from the germline V gene. As DNA, the CDR3 is TGTGCCAGCAGTGAAGTGCAGGGAAATTCACCCCTCCACTTT. It translates to CASSEVQGNSPLHF.

The genes are TRBV7-6 and TRBJ2-2; 11 nucleotides line up with TRBD2. The CDR3 runs to 18 residues. The V and J ends lost 2 bases and 0 bases, in that order; junction bases with no gene match: 5. Germline lookup yields CDR1 SGHVS and CDR2 FNYEAQ. Here the CDR3 reads CASSLRELAGANTGELFF. The CDR3 bases are TGTGCCAGCAGCTTACGTGAACTAGCGGGGGCGAACACCGGGGAGCTGTTTTTT.

This clone was observed a handful of times. The CDR3 DNA reads as TGTGCCAGCAGCCCCGGGACGGAGGGGGAGACCCAGTACTTC. Its protein product is CASSPGTEGETQYF. This chain joins TRBV6-5 and TRBJ2-5; TRBD2 might be the D (6 bases). Germline V gene sequence: CDR1 MNHEY, CDR2 SVGAGI. The CDR3 runs 14 residues. Trimming removed 6 bases at V and 5 bases at J, with 16 bases between.

This clone has just a few counts. The J gene is TRBJ1-4, the V gene TRBV2; 8 bases agree with TRBD1. The J segment lost 5 bases and the V segment lost 7 bases, leaving 9 bases of the junction unmatched. Germline V gene data show CDR1 as SNHLY and CDR2 as FYNNEI. The CDR3 spans 15 residues. The CDR3 region has the DNA TGTGCCAGCAAAGCAACAGGGGGATTAAATGAAAAACTGTTTTTT. Its protein product is CASKATGGLNEKLFF.

The rearrangement links TRBV30 to TRBJ2-7; weak D call: TRBD2 (6 bases). The germline gives CDR1 GTSNPN, CDR2 SVGIG (reference sequence). This CDR3 comprises 14 residues. Trimming took 3 bases from V and 0 from J, leaving 12 bases between them. CDR3 amino acids: CAWRLAQSSYEQYF. In nucleotides, the CDR3 is TGTGCCTGGAGGCTAGCGCAAAGCTCCTACGAGCAGTACTTC.

This chain joins TRBV19 and TRBJ2-5, with D possibly TRBD1 on 6 matching bases. Looked up from germline, CDR1 is LNHDA and CDR2 is SQIVND (reference sequence). Trimming removed 5 bases from V and 5 bases from J, with 18 bases in between. The CDR3 consists of 15 residues. The CDR3 region has the DNA TGTGCCAGTAGTTGGGCAGGGGCCTCGGTGGAGACCCAGTACTTC. Its translation: CASSWAGASVETQYF. Combining the CDR3 with reference TRBV19 and TRBJ2-5 gives the whole variable domain DGGITQSPKYLFRKEGQNVTLSCEQNLNHDAMYWYRQDPGQGLRLIYYSQIVNDFQKGDIAEGYSVSREKKESFPLTVTSAQKNPTAFYLCASSWAGASVETQYFGPGTRLLVL.

This clone was recorded a few times. The chain is built from TRBV7-9 and TRBJ1-6; the D is unclear. CDR1 and CDR2 from the germline V gene are SEHNR and FQNEAQ (reference sequence). The CDR3 runs 14 residues. The germline V and J ends were trimmed by 1 base and 7 bases, with 8 bases remaining between them. The CDR3 protein is CASSLGQRNSPLHF. The CDR3 DNA sequence: TGTGCCAGCAGCTTAGGCCAACGGAATTCACCCCTCCACTTT.

V usage is TRBV9 and J usage is TRBJ1-6; 7 nucleotides line up with TRBD1. Trimming removed 3 bases from V and 4 bases from J; junction bases left unmatched: 10. CDR3 length: 17 amino acids. Looked up from germline, CDR1 is SGDLS and CDR2 is YYNGEE. In nucleotides, the CDR3 is TGTGCCAGCAGCGCCGATCCGACAGGGAGTTATAATTCACCCCTCCACTTT. It is translated as CASSADPTGSYNSPLHF.

The gene calls are TRBV4-2 and TRBJ2-7; 7 positions agree with TRBD2. Germline assignment: CDR1 LGHNA and CDR2 YNFKEQ. The CDR3 consists of 16 residues. The V segment lost 0 bases and the J segment 3 bases; nucleotides outside the gene matches: 8. CDR3: CASSQDWASGYYEQYF. Here the CDR3 DNA reads TGTGCCAGCAGCCAAGATTGGGCTAGCGGATACTACGAGCAGTACTTC.

The sample holds a few counts of this clone. The gene calls are TRBV19 and TRBJ1-4, with D unresolved. The CDR3 spans 14 residues. Germline CDR1 reads LNHDA; CDR2 reads SQIVND (reference sequence). V was trimmed by 6 bases and J by 5 bases, leaving 13 bases between them. The CDR3 DNA is TGTGCCAGTAGATCGGGAAACCAAAATGAAAAACTGTTTTTT. This encodes CASRSGNQNEKLFF.

The chain employs TRBV3-1 (or the pseudogene TRBV3-2) and TRBJ1-1; a weak D match, TRBD1 (5 bases). The germline CDR1 and CDR2 sequences are LGHDT and YNNKEL (reference sequence). The CDR3 length is 14 residues. V lost 6 bases, J lost 1 base, and 12 bases lay in between. Here the CDR3 DNA reads TGTGCCAGCAGATCAAGCGGGGGGAACACTGAAGCTTTCTTT. Its protein is CASRSSGGNTEAFF.

V and J are TRBV7-9 and TRBJ2-7, with 9 bases that match TRBD1. With 5 bases clipped from V and 3 bases from J, the junction kept 8 bases outside the gene matches. Germline loops: CDR1 SEHNR, CDR2 FQNEAQ (reference sequence). The CDR3 runs to 15 residues. In DNA, the CDR3 is TGTGCCAGCAGCACCGGGGACAGGGTGGACTACGAGCAGTACTTC. It encodes CASSTGDRVDYEQYF.

V is TRBV10-2 and J is TRBJ2-3; 11 bases are shared with TRBD2. Germline V gene data show CDR1 as WSHSY and CDR2 as SAAADI. V shed 6 bases and J 1 base; nucleotides not matched to a gene: 3. This CDR3 region has 15 residues. The CDR3 bases are TGCGCCAGCAGGGAACTAGCGGGAGGCACAGATACGCAGTATTTT. Its translation is CASRELAGGTDTQYF.

The chain is built from TRBV5-1 and TRBJ1-4; D not resolved. CDR1 is SGHRS, CDR2 YFSETQ, per germline. The CDR3 has 16 amino acids. V was trimmed by 1 base and J by 7 bases, leaving 17 bases between them. The CDR3 DNA sequence: TGCGCCAGCAGCTTGAGTGGTCAGGAAGGAGGTGAAAAACTGTTTTTT. This encodes CASSLSGQEGGEKLFF.

The chain has TRBV9 and TRBJ2-3, with D tentatively TRBD2 (5 bases). Trimming took 3 bases from V and 9 from J, leaving 14 bases between them. Per germline, CDR1 SGDLS and CDR2 YYNGEE. CDR3 length: 13 residues. This CDR3 is CASSADLSGTQYF. The CDR3 bases are TGTGCCAGCAGCGCGGACCTATCGGGGACGCAGTATTTT.

The chain uses TRBV29-1 and TRBJ2-3, with D perhaps matching TRBD1 (5 bases). Trimming cost V 7 bases and J 0 bases, with 14 bases left between them. Germline V gene sequence: CDR1 SQVTM, CDR2 ANQGSEA. The CDR3 covers 14 residues. In nucleotides, the CDR3 is TGCAGCGCTGCCCCGACAGCTAGCACAGATACGCAGTATTTT. It encodes CSAAPTASTDTQYF.

V gene TRBV4-1 combines with J gene TRBJ2-5; 12 bases map to TRBD2. Germline V gene lookup returns CDR1 MGHRA and CDR2 YSYEKL. The J segment lost 5 bases and the V segment lost 2 bases, leaving 3 bases of the junction unmatched. The CDR3 length is 15 residues. The CDR3 nucleotides read TGCGCCAGCAGCCAACTAGCGGGGGGGGGCGAGACCCAGTACTTC. This sequence encodes CASSQLAGGGETQYF.

The chain has TRBV2 and TRBJ1-4, with D maybe TRBD1 (6 bases). Germline CDR1 is SNHLY and CDR2 is FYNNEI. The CDR3 sequence is 14 residues long. V lost 6 bases, J lost 4 bases, and 12 bases lay in between. CDR3 DNA sequence: TGTGCCAGCAGGGATGACAGGTTTAATGAAAAACTGTTTTTT. This encodes CASRDDRFNEKLFF.

The chain combines TRBV10-3 with TRBJ1-2; 7 bases line up with TRBD1. Germline lookup yields CDR1 ENHRY and CDR2 SYGVKD. The CDR3 loop spans 15 amino acids. V trimming: 5 bases; J trimming: 3 bases; junction bases outside the gene matches: 9. The CDR3 DNA reads as TGTGCCATCAGTTCCCAGACAGGGCAGGACTATGGCTACACCTTC. Translating gives CAISSQTGQDYGYTF.

The rearrangement links TRBV4-3 to TRBJ2-1; D is perhaps TRBD2 (6 bases). Germline V CDR1 and CDR2: LGHNA, YSLEER. This CDR3 contains 18 residues. V gave up 2 bases and J gave up 0 bases, with 17 bases separating them. The CDR3: CASSQNTGLQSSYNEQFF. CDR3 DNA: TGCGCCAGCAGCCAAAATACGGGACTCCAAAGCTCCTACAATGAGCAGTTCTTC.

The chain joins TRBV27 to TRBJ1-5; D is unresolved. Germline values: CDR1 MNHEY, CDR2 SMNVEV (reference sequence). The length of the CDR3 is 16 residues. Between the trimmed V and J ends, which lost 5 bases and 1 base, there was a span of 15 bases. DNA for the CDR3: TGTGCCAGCAGTCCTATGGGCCAGGTCAGCAATCAGCCCCAGCATTTT. Encoded protein: CASSPMGQVSNQPQHF.

V gene TRBV19 combines with J gene TRBJ1-1; 7 positions agree with TRBD1. The trim removed 4 bases at V and 11 bases at J, leaving 7 bases unmatched. Germline V gene data show CDR1 as LNHDA and CDR2 as SQIVND (reference sequence). CDR3 length equals 12 residues. Here the CDR3 DNA reads TGTGCCAGTAGTAGAGACAGGGTCGGCGCTTTCTTT. Translating it yields CASSRDRVGAFF.